The entry that follows covers one T cell receptor beta chain sequence. What it binds is not known. This record comes from a study of OX40 agonist ivuxolimab in advanced cancers. The CDR3 runs to 14 residues. Trimming removed 6 bases from V and 0 bases from J, with 12 bases in between. Per germline, CDR1 MDHEN and CDR2 SYDVKM. Here immunoSEQ multiplex PCR was the method, and the copy in TCRdb shows in-frame clones only, minus some. Counted here are roughly 64,000 clones, roughly 85% occurring once; the ten biggest clones make up 0.76%. General study findings and limits: Compared with CD4+, CD8+ T cells on average had more expanded clones. Some nonresponders additionally presented with little normalized T-cell clonal expansion.

Sample: CD4+ or CD8+ T cells sorted from blood, taken in a trial of the OX40 agonist ivuxolimab. This TCR derives from an adult with an advanced solid tumor such as melanoma, head and neck, liver or kidney cancer. The rearrangement links TRBV28 to TRBJ2-7, with D tentatively TRBD1 (6 bases). The CDR3 region has the DNA TGTGCCAGCAGACGGACAGCGAGCTCCTACGAGCAGTACTTC. Amino acid sequence: CASRRTASSYEQYF.